Listed below are T cell receptor beta chains from one sample, sequenced in a study of cytomegalovirus exposure and HLA in healthy donors. The data were produced by immunoSEQ multiplex PCR, yet TCRdb's version contains in-frame clones alone and is incomplete. The repertoire has about 180,000 clones, around 80% of them found once; the top ten carry 2% to 2.5%. Sample: PBMCs. These receptors were taken from a woman younger than 45 in good health and CMV-seropositive. Both conserved end residues are part of each CDR3. D genes are given only for firm matches. For some rows the clone size is stated as once, few or many, or as a class when expanded; others skip it.

>once|-|TRBJ2-7|TRBV28
TGTGCCAGCAGTGCCCCTGGAGGAAAAGTCTACGAGCAGTACTTC
CASSAPGGKVYEQYF
>few|-|TRBJ1-3|TRBV11-2
TGTGCCAGCAGGGGCACCCACTCTGGAAACACCATATATTTT
CASRGTHSGNTIYF
>-|TRBD1|TRBJ2-7|TRBV15
TGTGCCACCAGCACCCTGGACAGGGTGAACGAGCAGTACTTC
CATSTLDRVNEQYF
>-|-|TRBJ2-3|TRBV27
TGTGCCACCGTGGGCGGCAGGGACTTCACAGATACGCAGTATTTT
CATVGGRDFTDTQYF
>-|-|TRBJ2-1|TRBV9
TGTGCCAGCAGCGCCTATATCGACAGTAACAATGAGCAGTTCTTC
CASSAYIDSNNEQFF
>-|TRBD2|TRBJ2-1|TRBV9
TGTGCCAGCAGCGTAGGGGGTGGCGGGGGGCACAATGAGCAGTTCTTC
CASSVGGGGGHNEQFF
>once|-|TRBJ1-3|TRBV11-2
TGTGCCAGCAGCTTAGGCCCAGGGCTGAGCGGAAACACCATATATTTT
CASSLGPGLSGNTIYF
>-|TRBD1|TRBJ2-1|TRBV4-1
TGCGCCAGCAGCCCCTGGGACAGAGACTCCTACAATGAGCAGTTCTTC
CASSPWDRDSYNEQFF
>-|TRBD2|TRBJ2-5|TRBV4-1
TGCGCCAGCAGCCAAGATCTAGGGCTAGCGGGGGGACAAGAGACCCAGTACTTC
CASSQDLGLAGGQETQYF
>few|-|TRBJ2-7|TRBV4-1
TGCGCCAGCAGCCAAAACACAGGGGAGCAGTACTTC
CASSQNTGEQYF
>few|TRBD1|TRBJ1-2|TRBV10-3
TGTGCCATCACCGGGACAGGGGGCGCAGGTGGCTACACCTTC
CAITGTGGAGGYTF
>-|TRBD1|TRBJ2-5|TRBV7-2
TGTGCCAGCAGCTTGTCAGGGGGCGCGGGATTTACCCAGTACTTC
CASSLSGGAGFTQYF
>few|-|TRBJ1-3|TRBV9
TGTGCCAGCAGCCCGGATTTGGGTGGCGGTGGAAACACCATATATTTT
CASSPDLGGGGNTIYF
>-|TRBD1|TRBJ2-3|TRBV6-6
TGTGCCAGCAGTTTCCGCGGACAGGGGCTGCTGGATACGCAGTATTTT
CASSFRGQGLLDTQYF
>-|-|TRBJ2-7|TRBV18
TGTGCCAGCTCACCACGTACCCCTGGCCAGGGTTGGATTTCCTACGAGCAGTACTTC
CASSPRTPGQGWISYEQYF
>-|TRBD2|TRBJ2-1|TRBV19
TGTGCCAGTAGTATCCTGGGGGGGGGACACAATGAGCAGTTCTTC
CASSILGGGHNEQFF
>-|TRBD2|TRBJ2-7|TRBV4-1
TGCGCCAGCAGCCAAGATCGGGGGGTATACGAGCAGTACTTC
CASSQDRGVYEQYF
>-|-|TRBJ2-5|TRBV18
TGTGCCAGCTCGGTCAGCCAAGAGACCCAGTACTTC
CASSVSQETQYF
>-|-|TRBJ2-1|TRBV28
TGTGCCAGCAGTTTCTTTACCGGGGGGCCAGACAATGAGCAGTTCTTC
CASSFFTGGPDNEQFF
>few|-|TRBJ1-2|TRBV27
TGTGCAGGCGGGGATGGCTACACCTTC
CAGGDGYTF
>few|-|TRBJ2-7|TRBV9
TGTGCCAGCAGCGTAAACAGGGCCGGCGAGCAGTACTTC
CASSVNRAGEQYF
>-|-|TRBJ2-7|TRBV6-6
TGTGCCAGCTTTTCTAAAGGGGACTACGAGCAGTACTTC
CASFSKGDYEQYF
>-|TRBD1|TRBJ1-2|TRBV19
TGTGCCAGTAGTATAGGACGCGGGACAGGGGTCGGCTACACCTTC
CASSIGRGTGVGYTF
>-|TRBD1|TRBJ1-1|TRBV7-2
TGTGCCAGCAGCTTCTCTGGACAGGCAACTGAAGCTTTCTTT
CASSFSGQATEAFF
>-|-|TRBJ2-7|TRBV7-9
TGTGCCAGCAGCTTCCGGGACTTAGGCTCCTACGAGCAGTACTTC
CASSFRDLGSYEQYF
>-|-|TRBJ2-5|TRBV28
TGTGCCAGCAGTTTCAACTCCCCTGTCTCCCAGTACTTC
CASSFNSPVSQYF
>once|-|TRBJ2-3|TRBV11-3
TGTGCCAGCAGCTTAGAGATTGCCCAGGGGTTGGTCACAGATACGCAGTATTTT
CASSLEIAQGLVTDTQYF
>-|-|TRBJ1-2|TRBV27
TGTGCCAGCAGTCTGCTTGAATCCGGGACACCGACCTTC
CASSLLESGTPTF
>-|TRBD1|TRBJ2-1|TRBV5-6
TGTGCCAGCAGCTTCGGGGACAGGTCCTACAATGAGCAGTTCTTC
CASSFGDRSYNEQFF
>-|TRBD1|TRBJ2-7|TRBV5-4
TGTGCCAGCAGTCCGGGACAGGGGATCTACGAGCAGTACTTC
CASSPGQGIYEQYF
>few|TRBD2|TRBJ2-1|TRBV6-5
TGTGCCAGCAGGAAGACTAGCAGTGAGCAGTTCTTC
CASRKTSSEQFF